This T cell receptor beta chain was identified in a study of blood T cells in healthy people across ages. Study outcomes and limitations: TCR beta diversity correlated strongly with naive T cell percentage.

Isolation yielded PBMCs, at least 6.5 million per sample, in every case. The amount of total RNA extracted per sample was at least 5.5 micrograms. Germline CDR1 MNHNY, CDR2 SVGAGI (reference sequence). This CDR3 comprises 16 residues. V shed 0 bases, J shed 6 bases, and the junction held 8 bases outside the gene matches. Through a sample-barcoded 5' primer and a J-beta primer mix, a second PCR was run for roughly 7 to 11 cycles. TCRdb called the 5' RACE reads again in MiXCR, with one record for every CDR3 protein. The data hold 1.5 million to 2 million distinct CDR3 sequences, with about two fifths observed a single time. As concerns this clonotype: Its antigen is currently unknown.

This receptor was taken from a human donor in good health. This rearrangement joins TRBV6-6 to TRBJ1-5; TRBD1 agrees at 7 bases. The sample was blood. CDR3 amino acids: CASSYSSTGPSQPQHF. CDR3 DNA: TGTGCCAGCAGTTACTCGTCGACAGGGCCTAGTCAGCCCCAGCATTTT.